Below are 28 T cell receptor beta chains sequenced from a single sample in a study of T cell responses to AZD1222 COVID-19 vaccine. The assay was immunoSEQ multiplex PCR, and TCRdb's table has in-frame clones only and misses some. The top ten clones hold roughly 2.6% of a sample with tens of thousands of clones, roughly 89% of them seen once. Sequenced here: peripheral blood, sampled 28 days after the second AZD1222 dose. The receptors here all came from an adult who received the AZD1222 COVID-19 vaccine.

This clone was counted once. The CDR3 region has the DNA TGCGCCAGCAGTGAGTCGAGTGCAGAAAATCAGCCCCAGCATTTT. Protein product: CASSESSAENQPQHF. The gene calls are TRBV10-2 and TRBJ1-5; D unresolved. V was pared by 0 bases and J by 4 bases, with 10 bases between. Germline V lookup: CDR1 WSHSY, CDR2 SAAADI. CDR3 length equals 15 residues.

The chain employs TRBV10-3 and TRBJ2-7; TRBD2 matches 11 bases. Germline CDR1 and CDR2: ENHRY and SYGVKD. This CDR3 has 15 amino acids. After removal of 2 bases from V and 4 bases from J, the junction contained 4 bases not matched to a gene. CDR3 protein: CAISEGVAGGYEQYF. For the CDR3, the DNA is TGTGCCATCAGTGAGGGGGTAGCGGGAGGGTACGAGCAGTACTTC.

V and J are TRBV5-1 and TRBJ2-7; D perhaps matches TRBD2 (6 bases). The CDR3 sequence is 16 residues long. Deletions cut 4 bases from V and 2 bases from J, with 19 bases between. Germline assignment: CDR1 SGHRS and CDR2 YFSETQ. This chain's CDR3 is CASSLGGVGGAYEQYF. The CDR3 DNA is TGCGCCAGCAGCCTGGGCGGGGTTGGAGGTGCCTACGAGCAGTACTTC.

The V call is TRBV19, the J call TRBJ1-4; TRBD1 agrees at 8 bases. Losses at the gene ends were 4 bases for V and 0 bases for J; bases not matched to a gene: 4. The V gene's germline CDR1 is LNHDA and CDR2 SQIVND (reference sequence). The CDR3 totals 16 residues. The CDR3 DNA follows: TGTGCCAGTAGTAAGGGACAGGCTGCAACTAATGAAAAACTGTTTTTT. Amino acids: CASSKGQAATNEKLFF.

J is TRBJ1-2 and V is TRBV12-3 or TRBV12-4, with D tentatively TRBD1 (5 bases). The CDR3 consists of 13 residues. Trimming removed 5 bases from V and 5 bases from J, with 12 bases in between. The CDR3: CASSPAGRYGYTF. CDR3 nucleotide sequence: TGTGCCAGCAGTCCCGCAGGGAGGTATGGCTACACCTTC.

V gene TRBV7-8 combines with J gene TRBJ2-7; D ambiguous. CDR1 and CDR2 from the germline V gene are SGHVS and FQNEAQ. V dropped 3 bases and J dropped 0 bases, with 12 bases sitting between them. The CDR3 is 15 residues long. The CDR3 region is CASSFGQVTSYEQYF. In DNA, the CDR3 is TGTGCCAGCAGCTTCGGGCAGGTGACCTCCTACGAGCAGTACTTC.

V usage is TRBV11-1 and J usage is TRBJ2-3; 16 bases are a match to TRBD2. The CDR3 covers 16 residues. CDR1 is SGHAT, CDR2 FQDESV, per germline (reference sequence). The V and J ends lost 4 bases and 8 bases, in that order; junction bases with no gene match: 6. DNA for the CDR3: TGTGCCAGCAGCTCAGGGACTAGCGGGAGGGCGGGTACGCAGTATTTT. It encodes CASSSGTSGRAGTQYF.

The rearrangement links TRBV5-1 to TRBJ1-1; 8 nucleotides agree with TRBD1. The germline gives CDR1 SGHRS, CDR2 YFSETQ. The CDR3 runs 15 residues. Unmatched junction bases numbered 12, after V lost 3 bases and J lost 8 bases. CDR3 residues: CASSSQSGGGGEAFF. CDR3 bases: TGCGCCAGCAGCTCTCAATCAGGGGGCGGCGGGGAAGCTTTCTTT.

J is TRBJ2-7 and V is TRBV27, with 7 bases aligning to TRBD1. The germline CDR1 and CDR2 sequences are MNHEY and SMNVEV (reference sequence). The CDR3 is made up of 13 amino acids. The V and J ends lost 6 bases and 6 bases, in that order; junction bases with no gene match: 8. Written as DNA, the CDR3 is TGTGCCAGCAGGTATACAGGGGCGGGCGAGCAGTACTTC. It translates to CASRYTGAGEQYF.

This clone was seen just once. The rearrangement uses TRBV28 and TRBJ1-5, with 9 bases matching TRBD1. Germline V gene data show CDR1 as MDHEN and CDR2 as SYDVKM. The CDR3 extends over 16 amino acids. Germline trimming cut 5 bases from V and 6 bases from J; bases unmatched to any gene: 11. DNA for the CDR3: TGTGCCAGCAGTCCACCGGGGACAGGGAGGGGTCAGCCCCAGCATTTT. Protein: CASSPPGTGRGQPQHF.

The chain uses TRBV19 and TRBJ2-7; D gene ambiguous. The CDR3 has 14 amino acids. Germline lookup yields CDR1 LNHDA and CDR2 SQIVND (reference sequence). V was cut by 5 bases and J by 4 bases, with 15 bases left in between. CDR3 in amino acids: CASSLANGDYEQYF. DNA of the CDR3: TGTGCCAGTAGTCTCGCGAATGGGGATTACGAGCAGTACTTC.

The rearrangement links TRBV18 to TRBJ2-1; 7 positions agree with TRBD2. J was trimmed by 1 base and V by 6 bases; bases with no gene match: 6. This CDR3 has 15 residues. Germline CDR1 and CDR2: KGHSH and LQKENI. The CDR3: CASSPMGGSYNEQFF. CDR3 in DNA: TGTGCCAGCTCGCCCATGGGGGGGTCCTACAATGAGCAGTTCTTC.

V gene TRBV9 combines with J gene TRBJ2-1; 7 nucleotides agree with TRBD2. CDR3 length: 13 amino acids. The germline V gene has CDR1 SGDLS and CDR2 YYNGEE. Trimming at V came to 0 bases and at J to 7 bases, leaving 1 base not matched to a gene. This CDR3 reads CASSVVGRNEQFF. The CDR3, as DNA: TGTGCCAGCAGCGTAGTCGGGAGGAATGAGCAGTTCTTC.

The sample holds one count of this clone. The rearrangement links TRBV25-1 to TRBJ1-1; D not certain. Looked up from germline, CDR1 is MGHDK and CDR2 is SYGVNS. This CDR3 is 13 amino acids long. The germline V and J ends were trimmed by 6 bases and 2 bases, with 10 bases remaining between them. CDR3 residues: CASRDNANTEAFF. DNA of the CDR3: TGTGCCAGCAGAGACAATGCCAACACTGAAGCTTTCTTT.

This chain links TRBV5-8 with TRBJ2-3, with TRBD2 identical over 13 bases. CDR3 size: 16 residues. With V trimmed by 4 bases and J by 6 bases, 8 bases remained unmatched. In germline, CDR1 is SGHTS, CDR2 YDEGEE. CDR3 DNA sequence: TGTGCCAGCAGCCCTCGGACTAGCGGGAGTCCGGATACGCAGTATTTT. Translated, it gives CASSPRTSGSPDTQYF.

The chain links TRBV2 to TRBJ1-6; weak D call: TRBD1 (6 bases). With 6 bases removed from V and 6 bases from J, the gap between germline ends came to 18 bases. The CDR3 is made up of 16 amino acids. CDR1 is SNHLY and CDR2 is FYNNEI in the germline V gene. DNA of the CDR3: TGTGCCAGCAGCGAACAGGGTCGGGGCATTAATTCACCCCTCCACTTT. Protein sequence: CASSEQGRGINSPLHF.

This clone appeared once. The chain recombines TRBV30 with TRBJ1-5, with 8 bases matching TRBD1. This CDR3 is 15 amino acids long. The V and J ends lost 3 bases and 4 bases, in that order; junction bases with no gene match: 8. Germline-derived CDR1 and CDR2 are GTSNPN and SVGIG (reference sequence). CDR3 sequence: CAWRPRTGSNQPQHF. DNA for the CDR3: TGTGCCTGGAGGCCAAGGACAGGGAGTAATCAGCCCCAGCATTTT.

The chain joins TRBV28 to TRBJ1-5; no definite D call. The ends were cut back, 7 bases at V and 0 bases at J, with 7 bases in the middle. Germline loops: CDR1 MDHEN, CDR2 SYDVKM. The CDR3 has 13 residues. The DNA for the CDR3 is TGTGCCAGCAAACAGTATAGCAATCAGCCCCAGCATTTT. Translated, it gives CASKQYSNQPQHF.

The chain recombines TRBV6-5 with TRBJ2-3; weak D call: TRBD1 (5 bases). V was clipped by 4 bases and J by 3 bases, with 11 bases between them. Germline V gene data show CDR1 as MNHEY and CDR2 as SVGAGI. The CDR3 contains 14 residues. CDR3 loop: CASSWGSITDTQYF. The CDR3 DNA is TGTGCCAGCAGTTGGGGCTCGATAACAGATACGCAGTATTTT.

The genes are TRBV30 and TRBJ2-3; TRBD1 might be the D (5 bases). Germline V gives CDR1 GTSNPN, CDR2 SVGIG (reference sequence). This CDR3 has 13 amino acids. V was pared by 3 bases and J by 3 bases, with 10 bases between. The CDR3 DNA is TGTGCCTGGAGAACCCAGGGAACAGATACGCAGTATTTT. Its protein is CAWRTQGTDTQYF.

The chain has TRBV6-1 and TRBJ2-7; tentative D call: TRBD1 (6 bases). This CDR3 has 13 amino acids. CDR1 MNHNS and CDR2 SASEGT come from the germline V gene. The ends were cut back, 5 bases at V and 6 bases at J, with 14 bases in the middle. The DNA of the CDR3 is TGTGCCAGCAGTTCCCGGCACAGGGTCGAGCAGTACTTC. This translates into CASSSRHRVEQYF.

This chain joins TRBV27 and TRBJ1-6, with unresolved D. Germline CDR1 reads MNHEY; CDR2 reads SMNVEV (reference sequence). V was shortened by 0 bases and J by 4 bases, with 13 bases between the two germline ends. The CDR3 has 17 residues. The CDR3 DNA sequence: TGTGCCAGCAGTTTATCGGGCGTCAGGAGTTATAATTCACCCCTCCACTTT. Residues: CASSLSGVRSYNSPLHF.

This clone came up a few times. The V gene is TRBV11-3, the J gene TRBJ2-1; TRBD1 matches 9 bases. Germline CDR1 and CDR2: SGHNT and YENEEA. V gave up 5 bases and J gave up 6 bases; unmatched junction bases: 2. This CDR3 is built from 13 residues. The CDR3 is CASSRQGGNEQFF. The CDR3 bases are TGTGCCAGCAGCCGACAGGGGGGCAATGAGCAGTTCTTC. Full variable domain (remainder filled in from reference TRBV11-3 and TRBJ2-1): EAGVVQSPRYKIIEKKQPVAFWCNPISGHNTLYWYLQNLGQGPELLIRYENEEAVDDSQLPKDRFSAERLKGVDSTLKIQPAELGDSAVYLCASSRQGGNEQFFGPGTRLTVL.

The J gene is TRBJ1-2, the V gene TRBV11-3; 7 nucleotides agree with TRBD1. Germline trimming cut 5 bases from V and 12 bases from J; bases unmatched to any gene: 15. This CDR3 comprises 14 residues. CDR1 and CDR2 from the germline V gene are SGHNT and YENEEA. The CDR3 region has the DNA TGTGCCAGCAGCGGGGACAGCAGAAACGGGGGACACACCTTC. Translated, it gives CASSGDSRNGGHTF.

V is TRBV2 and J is TRBJ2-7; 11 bases match TRBD1. The CDR3 consists of 13 residues. V trimming: 10 bases; J trimming: 6 bases; junction bases outside the gene matches: 8. The germline V gene encodes CDR1 SNHLY and CDR2 FYNNEI. The CDR3 is CATRDRGRGEQYF. For the CDR3, the DNA is TGTGCCACCCGGGACAGGGGGAGGGGCGAGCAGTACTTC.

The table lists this clone with a count of one. The chain joins TRBV19 to TRBJ2-7; a possible D gene is TRBD1 (8 bases). Germline CDR1 reads LNHDA; CDR2 reads SQIVND (reference sequence). V shed 3 bases and J shed 3 bases, with 12 bases lying between them. The CDR3 covers 14 residues. The chain's CDR3 is CASSIYRGGYEQYF. The CDR3 region has the DNA TGTGCCAGTAGTATCTACAGGGGGGGCTACGAGCAGTACTTC. The whole variable domain, remainder taken from reference TRBV19 and TRBJ2-7, is DGGITQSPKYLFRKEGQNVTLSCEQNLNHDAMYWYRQDPGQGLRLIYYSQIVNDFQKGDIAEGYSVSREKKESFPLTVTSAQKNPTAFYLCASSIYRGGYEQYFGPGTRLTVT.

The rearrangement links TRBV28 to TRBJ1-1; the D gene is possibly TRBD1 (5 bases). V was pared by 5 bases and J by 8 bases, with 18 bases between. The CDR3 length is 14 residues. Germline lookup yields CDR1 MDHEN and CDR2 SYDVKM. The CDR3 reads CASSVIGTAAEAFF. CDR3 DNA sequence: TGTGCCAGCAGTGTGATAGGGACGGCTGCCGAAGCTTTCTTT.

This clone was counted between two and nine times. The gene calls are TRBV2 and TRBJ2-3, with 9 bases fitting TRBD2. V lost 8 bases to trimming and J lost 0 bases; unmatched junction nucleotides: 3. The CDR3 has 14 residues. Per germline, CDR1 SNHLY and CDR2 FYNNEI. CDR3 sequence reads: CASGGTSSTDTQYF. CDR3 sequence (DNA): TGTGCCAGCGGTGGGACTAGCAGCACAGATACGCAGTATTTT.